A single sample gave rise to the 18 T cell receptor beta chains below, sequenced in a study of shared clonotypes between healthy human individuals. The data were produced by immunoSEQ multiplex PCR, yet TCRdb's version contains in-frame clones alone and is incomplete. In the table there are some 630,000 clones, roughly 78% of which are singletons. The sequencing sample was made of memory CD4+ T cells sorted from blood. Subset noted: CD45RA-negative fraction. The receptors were sampled from a woman aged 25 to 45 in good health.

The chain combines TRBV6-6 with TRBJ2-7; 10 bases map to TRBD2. The ends lost 8 bases at V and 3 bases at J; junction bases unmatched: 7. The CDR3 totals 14 residues. Germline values: CDR1 MNHNY, CDR2 SVGAGI (reference sequence). The CDR3 protein is CASSGASGSYEQYF. The CDR3 bases are TGTGCCAGCTCGGGGGCTAGCGGGAGCTACGAGCAGTACTTC.

The J gene is TRBJ2-3, the V gene TRBV30; no definite D call. The length of the CDR3 is 12 residues. Germline CDR1 and CDR2: GTSNPN and SVGIG (reference sequence). V was clipped by 2 bases and J by 10 bases, with 13 bases between them. The CDR3 is CAWSTIPRSQYF. CDR3 in DNA: TGTGCCTGGAGTACCATCCCGAGGTCGCAGTATTTT.

In its sample, this clone was seen a few times. This chain links TRBV27 with TRBJ2-7; the D call may be TRBD1 or TRBD2 (5 bases each). Per the germline V gene, CDR1 is MNHEY and CDR2 is SMNVEV (reference sequence). Trimming cost V 2 bases and J 2 bases, with 13 bases left between them. The CDR3 has 15 amino acids. As DNA, the CDR3 is TGTGCCAGCAGTTTAGCTCCGGGACGGACCTACGAGCAGTACTTC. As protein: CASSLAPGRTYEQYF.

This clone was seen a handful of times. The V call is TRBV4-2, the J call TRBJ2-7; 10 bases line up with TRBD2. Germline values: CDR1 LGHNA, CDR2 YNFKEQ. The length of the CDR3 is 16 residues. Germline trimming cut 0 bases from V and 5 bases from J; bases unmatched to any gene: 7. CDR3 protein: CASSQDQAGGYDEQYF. The CDR3 nucleotides are TGTGCCAGCAGCCAAGATCAAGCGGGAGGGTACGACGAGCAGTACTTC.

The chain couples TRBV28 to TRBJ1-1; 7 bases are shared with TRBD1. The germline V gene encodes CDR1 MDHEN and CDR2 SYDVKM. The CDR3 is 12 residues long. The trim removed 7 bases at V and 5 bases at J, leaving 4 bases unmatched. The DNA of the CDR3 is TGTGCCAGCAAAACAGGGGAGACTGAAGCTTTCTTT. Amino acids: CASKTGETEAFF.

The chain links TRBV6-6 to TRBJ2-2; D is perhaps TRBD1 (6 bases). The CDR3 sequence is 13 residues long. V lost 6 bases and J lost 5, with 10 bases in between. CDR1 is MNHNY, CDR2 SVGAGI, per germline (reference sequence). In DNA, the CDR3 is TGTGCCAGCAGGAGGGGGTCTACCGGGGAGCTGTTTTTT. Translating gives CASRRGSTGELFF.

The chain recombines TRBV5-1 with TRBJ2-1; D is possibly TRBD2 (6 bases). This CDR3 has 14 residues. Trimming left V 2 bases short and J 7 bases short, with 13 bases between. The germline V gene encodes CDR1 SGHRS and CDR2 YFSETQ. CDR3 DNA: TGCGCCAGCAGCTTCGCTAGCGAGGGTAATGAGCAGTTCTTC. Protein sequence: CASSFASEGNEQFF.

This clone was counted at least ten times. This chain connects TRBV18 to TRBJ1-1; D unclear. The germline V gene has CDR1 KGHSH and CDR2 LQKENI. The CDR3 runs to 16 residues. Deletions cut 1 base from V and 1 base from J, with 13 bases between. The CDR3 is CASSPRQLVGNTEAFF. The CDR3 DNA reads as TGTGCCAGCTCACCACGCCAACTCGTTGGGAACACTGAAGCTTTCTTT.

The sample holds a few counts of this clone. CDR3 amino acids: CASSFHSGRVSLTDTQYF. CDR3 sequence (DNA): TGTGCCAGCAGCTTCCACAGCGGGAGAGTTTCTCTGACAGATACGCAGTATTTT. The chain recombines TRBV5-4 with TRBJ2-3; 8 bases are shared with TRBD2. The J segment lost 3 bases and the V segment lost 2 bases, leaving 14 bases of the junction unmatched. Germline CDR1 SGHNT, CDR2 YYREEE (reference sequence). This CDR3 is built from 18 residues.

This clone was picked up many times. The chain has TRBV11-2 and TRBJ1-5; D is undetermined. There are 13 residues in the CDR3. V was trimmed by 5 bases and J by 5 bases, leaving 10 bases between them. Germline V gene data show CDR1 as SGHAT and CDR2 as FQNNGV. The CDR3 DNA reads TGTGCCAGCAGCACCCAAAGGGATCAGCCCCAGCATTTT. Translation gives CASSTQRDQPQHF.

The rearrangement uses TRBV10-2 and TRBJ2-2; the match to TRBD2 covers 13 bases. The germline CDR1 and CDR2 sequences are WSHSY and SAAADI. The CDR3 runs 14 residues. The J segment lost 3 bases and the V segment lost 10 bases, leaving 2 bases of the junction unmatched. The CDR3 sequence is CATGLAGHTGELFF. The DNA of the CDR3 is TGCGCCACGGGACTAGCGGGACACACCGGGGAGCTGTTTTTT.

The rearrangement joins TRBV28 to TRBJ1-2; D not certain. V lost 6 bases and J 2 bases, leaving 10 bases between the germline ends. Per the germline V gene, CDR1 is MDHEN and CDR2 is SYDVKM. The CDR3 is 13 residues long. Here the CDR3 reads CASRPGLNYGYTF. The CDR3 DNA reads as TGTGCCAGCAGGCCAGGCCTAAACTATGGCTACACCTTC.

The gene calls are TRBV7-6 and TRBJ2-6; possible D gene TRBD1, 6 bases. CDR3 length: 18 amino acids. The V and J ends lost 0 bases and 0 bases respectively, with 12 bases between them. The germline gives CDR1 SGHVS, CDR2 FNYEAQ. The CDR3 coding sequence is TGTGCCAGCAGCTTAGCCGGCAGGGGAGTCTCTGGGGCCAACGTCCTGACTTTC. It translates to CASSLAGRGVSGANVLTF.

The V and J genes are TRBV2 and TRBJ1-1; D remains unclear. CDR1 SNHLY and CDR2 FYNNEI come from the germline V gene. V dropped 8 bases and J dropped 4 bases, with 5 bases sitting between them. CDR3 size: 10 residues. This chain's CDR3 is CASPLTEAFF. CDR3 DNA sequence: TGTGCCAGCCCACTCACTGAAGCTTTCTTT.

The gene calls are TRBV7-5 and TRBJ1-2; the table's D call of TRBD1 was not tested on the DNA. TRBV7-5 is marked as a pseudogene. This CDR3 contains 16 residues. CDR3 bases: TGTGTCAGAAGCGCAGCCCCCAGGTCGTGGGACTATGGCTACACCTTC. Amino acid sequence: CVRSAAPRSWDYGYTF.

The chain couples TRBV11-3 to TRBJ1-5, with D perhaps matching TRBD1 (6 bases). The CDR3 sequence is 19 residues long. Trimming left V 3 bases short and J 1 base short, with 22 bases between. The V gene's germline CDR1 is SGHNT and CDR2 YENEEA. This CDR3 reads CASSLGPGDPNRSNQPQHF. DNA of the CDR3: TGTGCCAGCAGCTTGGGGCCAGGGGATCCGAATCGGAGCAATCAGCCCCAGCATTTT.

The chain combines TRBV7-6 with TRBJ2-1; 8 bases align to TRBD2. The CDR3 is made up of 13 amino acids. The junction had 4 bases not matched to a gene; V was cut back by 3 bases and J by 9 bases. Germline V lookup: CDR1 SGHVS, CDR2 FNYEAQ. The CDR3 region has the DNA TGTGCCAGCAGCTTCAGGACTAGCCTTGAGCAGTTCTTC. Its protein product is CASSFRTSLEQFF.

This chain links TRBV7-2 with TRBJ1-3; D is possibly TRBD1 (5 bases). V was shortened by 5 bases and J by 1 base, with 12 bases between the two germline ends. The CDR3 has 15 residues. Per germline, CDR1 SGHTA and CDR2 FQGNSA. As DNA, the CDR3 is TGTGCCAGCAGCACGACAGTTCTTTCTGGAAACACCATATATTTT. It translates to CASSTTVLSGNTIYF.